What follows are 19 T cell receptor beta chains derived from one specimen sequenced in a study of CXCR3-negative and CXCR3-positive naive CD8 T cells. The authors prepared UMI-labeled TRB cDNA libraries by 5' RACE. TCRdb re-analyzed the 5' RACE reads; it lists each CDR3 protein once, without DNA. The table lists approximately 58,000 distinct CDR3 sequences, with 0.42% in the top ten. The sequencing input was naive CXCR3- CD8+ T cells from blood. Subset indicated: CD45RO-CCR7+CD27+CD95- naive CD8+ T cells lacking CXCR3 (TNR3-). Every receptor here comes from a human donor in good health. Some clones in this sample may be carry-over from other donors' samples.

The genes are TRBV7-3 and TRBJ2-1. There are 15 residues in the CDR3. Germline loops: CDR1 SGHTA, CDR2 FQGTGA. CDR3 region: CASSLSLSSYNEQFF.

The chain combines TRBV7-2 with TRBJ2-1; TCRdb's D gene call, TRBD2, goes unchecked for lack of DNA. Germline CDR1 is SGHTA and CDR2 is FQGNSA. There are 17 residues in the CDR3. The CDR3 reads CASSLVGLAGGQVEQFF.

This sequence joins TRBV7-9 and TRBJ2-3; TCRdb selects TRBD2, and the lack of DNA leaves this call unchecked. From germline, CDR1 is SEHNR and CDR2 FQNEAQ (reference sequence). The CDR3 consists of 15 residues. CDR3 in amino acids: CASSSGTSLSDTQYF.

This chain uses TRBV4-3 with TRBJ1-1; TCRdb returns TRBD1, unconfirmable since there is no DNA. The CDR3 runs to 14 residues. Germline loops: CDR1 LGHNA, CDR2 YSLEER. The CDR3 region is CASSLKGGWTEAFF.

V is TRBV2 and J is TRBJ1-1; TCRdb outputs TRBD1, but without DNA this stays unchecked. The CDR3 contains 16 residues. From germline, CDR1 is SNHLY and CDR2 FYNNEI. Here the CDR3 reads CASSESGVGGWTEAFF. The full variable domain, rest sourced from reference TRBV2 and TRBJ1-1, is EPEVTQTPSHQVTQMGQEVILRCVPISNHLYFYWYRQILGQKVEFLVSFYNNEISEKSEIFDDQFSVERPDGSNFTLKIRSTKLEDSAMYFCASSESGVGGWTEAFFGQGTRLTVV.

The chain is built from TRBV6-2 or TRBV6-3 and TRBJ2-6; TCRdb selects TRBD1, and the lack of DNA leaves this call unchecked. Germline V CDR1 and CDR2: MNHEY, SVGEGT. CDR3 length: 17 residues. The CDR3 spells CASSRGTGYSGANVLTF.

This sequence joins TRBV9 and TRBJ2-2; the D call of TRBD1 rests on TCRdb alone, since no DNA is present to check it. In germline, CDR1 is SGDLS, CDR2 YYNGEE. CDR3 size: 14 residues. Here the CDR3 reads CASSVQGDTGELFF. Full variable domain (rest looked up from reference TRBV9 and TRBJ2-2): DSGVTQTPKHLITATGQRVTLRCSPRSGDLSVYWYQQSLDQGLQFLIQYYNGEERAKGNILERFSAQQFPDLHSELNLSSLELGDSALYFCASSVQGDTGELFFGEGSRLTVL.

This chain links TRBV6-4 with TRBJ2-6; TCRdb outputs TRBD1, but without DNA this stays unchecked. The CDR3 is 20 residues long. Germline CDR1 and CDR2: MRHNA and SNTAGT. The CDR3 sequence is CASSPPRGRASNSGANVLTF.

This chain links TRBV5-1 with TRBJ2-7; the D call of TRBD2 rests on TCRdb alone, since no DNA is present to check it. CDR1 SGHRS and CDR2 YFSETQ come from the germline V gene. The CDR3 runs 14 residues. CDR3 residues: CASSSNGDFEEQYF.

The rearrangement links TRBV29-1 to TRBJ1-2; absent DNA, TCRdb's TRBD1 call cannot be checked. The CDR3 totals 15 residues. The germline gives CDR1 SQVTM, CDR2 ANQGSEA. CDR3 loop: CSVEDTPGIGYGYTF.

The rearrangement uses TRBV29-1 and TRBJ1-1; TCRdb proposes TRBD1, but this gene call is untestable without DNA. CDR3 size: 13 residues. In germline, CDR1 is SQVTM, CDR2 ANQGSEA. The CDR3 loop reads CSPVDRDKAEAFF.

The chain carries TRBV4-1 and TRBJ2-1; as DNA is missing, the TRBD1 call by TCRdb cannot be tested. The germline V gene has CDR1 MGHRA and CDR2 YSYEKL. This CDR3 has 17 residues. CDR3 protein: CASSQDFGGGAYNEQFF.

The gene calls are TRBV7-9 and TRBJ2-5; absent DNA, TCRdb's TRBD1 call cannot be checked. There are 16 residues in the CDR3. Germline lookup yields CDR1 SEHNR and CDR2 FQNEAQ (reference sequence). The chain's CDR3 is CASSLPWTVDQETQYF.

This chain uses TRBV7-9 with TRBJ2-7. This CDR3 is built from 14 residues. In germline, CDR1 is SEHNR, CDR2 FQNEAQ (reference sequence). The CDR3 is CASSSKGNSYEQYF.

The genes are TRBV4-2 and TRBJ2-7. Germline assignment: CDR1 LGHNA and CDR2 YNFKEQ. This CDR3 has 14 amino acids. The CDR3 sequence: CASSQQIGSYEQYF.

This chain joins TRBV7-8 and TRBJ2-3; TCRdb's D call of TRBD1 is untestable without DNA. CDR3 length: 15 amino acids. CDR1 is SGHVS, CDR2 FQNEAQ, per germline. The CDR3 here is CASSLLGGPGDTQYF.

V and J are TRBV29-1 and TRBJ2-7; checking the TCRdb D call of TRBD1 is not possible without DNA. The CDR3 has 12 residues. Germline lookup yields CDR1 SQVTM and CDR2 ANQGSEA. The CDR3 reads CSVVAGASEQYF.

The chain recombines TRBV6-6 with TRBJ2-3; TCRdb's D call, TRBD2, is unchecked because there is no DNA. CDR3 length: 15 amino acids. CDR1 is MNHNY and CDR2 is SVGAGI in the germline V gene (reference sequence). This CDR3 reads CASSHGIPLADTQYF.

The chain is built from TRBV29-1 and TRBJ2-1; TCRdb's D gene call, TRBD2, goes unchecked for lack of DNA. Germline V lookup: CDR1 SQVTM, CDR2 ANQGSEA. The length of the CDR3 is 11 residues. CDR3 residues: CSVRLAGEQFF.